This T cell receptor beta chain was found in a study of T-cell memory formation after mild COVID-19. This clonotype was recorded many times. The antigen remains undetermined. The ends were cut back, 10 bases at V and 8 bases at J, with 20 bases in the middle. CDR1 and CDR2 from the germline V gene are KGHDR and SFDVKD. The CDR3 sequence is 14 residues long. The TCR alpha and TCR beta cDNA libraries, bearing sample barcodes and UMIs, were generated by 5'RACE using constant-segment primers. One entry per CDR3 protein results from TCRdb running MiXCR on the 5' RACE reads. The sample yields approximately 400,000 distinct CDR3 sequences, around 17% seen once. Study results and limitations: The study found balanced CD4/CD8 in clones contracting day 15 to 85 and a CD4+ lean in later expanders. What remained unconfirmed was the SARS-CoV-2 specificity of second-wave clones peaking on day 37. Mainly CM and EM harbored the contracting CD4+ clones; mainly EMRA harbored the CD8+ ones.

V and J are TRBV24-1 and TRBJ2-1; tentative D call: TRBD2 (5 bases). This receptor was identified in a man between 18 and 35 years old who had mild COVID-19 (a few samples of this study predate the infection). Cell type and time point are not known. Sequencing input: PBMCs or a T cell subset sorted from them (not recorded which). The CDR3 here is CATRLAGSTHEQFF. DNA for the CDR3: TGTGCCACAAGATTGGCGGGCAGCACTCATGAGCAGTTCTTC.